This T cell receptor beta chain was documented in a study of T cells in Graves' hyperthyroidism and ophthalmopathy. The TCR beta CDR3 regions underwent amplification using RNA transcripts as the source. A first-round RT-PCR of the TCR CDR3 used the HTBI primer set. TCRdb re-analysed the multiplex PCR reads in MiXCR, keeping a single row per CDR3 protein. The profile covers some 720,000 distinct CDR3 sequences, with about a sixth appearing a single time and under 9.5% taken by the ten largest. The study's findings and limits: A model of 13 V-J features distinguished ophthalmopathy from stable hyperthyroidism.

This clonotype has only a few counts. Its matching antigen is unknown. Around 9.9 ml of fresh peripheral blood supplied the PBMCs. The V end lost 2 bases, the J end lost 2 bases, and 15 bases lay between the germline ends. CDR3 size: 16 residues. This clonotype was sampled from a man between 18 and 29 years old with Graves' hyperthyroidism. The V gene is TRBV12-3 or TRBV12-4, the J gene TRBJ1-2; D is perhaps TRBD1 (5 bases). The sequenced material came from blood. CDR3 sequence: CASSLSPAGTNYGYTF. CDR3 nucleotide sequence: TGTGCCAGCAGTTTAAGTCCGGCAGGGACCAACTATGGCTACACCTTC.